Here is one T cell receptor (beta chain) with its context. Profiled with immunoSEQ multiplex PCR; TCRdb holds only in-frame clones, not every one. The sample comprises about 380,000 clones, about 80% of which are singletons, and 0.85% to 1.3% rests with the top ten. This specimen belongs to a study of blood T cell repertoires in COVID-19. Study as a whole: T cells, B-cell-depleted T cells, or PBMCs supplied cDNA or gDNA.

This CDR3 has 15 residues. The V and J ends lost 5 bases and 6 bases, in that order; junction bases with no gene match: 9. Germline-derived CDR1 and CDR2 are GTSNPN and SVGIG (reference sequence). The sample was peripheral blood. J is TRBJ2-1 and V is TRBV30; TRBD2 aligns across 11 bases. The TCR comes from a human donor with acute or convalescent COVID-19. The donor label of this sample is uncertain. The CDR3 here is CAWCKFGTSGNEQFF. In DNA, the CDR3 is TGTGCCTGGTGCAAATTCGGGACTAGCGGCAATGAGCAGTTCTTC.